Shown below are 13 T cell receptor beta chains from a single sample sequenced in a study of T cells in Graves' hyperthyroidism and ophthalmopathy (dated by TCRdb to the late 2010s). Library generation was performed with multiplex PCR. The instrument was an Illumina HiSeq 2000. The TCR beta CDR3 regions were amplified from the RNA transcripts. The TCR CDR3 was subjected to a first round of RT-PCR using the HTBI primer set and the Qiagen OneStep RT-PCR kit. Using fastp at Q25 and MiXCR, TCRdb reprocessed the public reads and kept productive beta chains. Records with the same CDR3 protein are collapsed into one entry carrying the most frequent genes and DNA. The sample data list around 300,000 distinct CDR3 sequences, and roughly 20% of these were observed just once. Together, the top ten hold 50% to 75% of the sample. Sequenced material: blood. Receptors were obtained from a man under 40 with Graves' ophthalmopathy.

The chain recombines TRBV12-5 with TRBJ1-5; D is uncertain. This CDR3 is 14 amino acids long. CDR1 is LGHNT, CDR2 FRNRAP, per germline. Trimming cost V 0 bases and J 3 bases, with 6 bases left between them. CDR3 loop: CASGLVGFNQPQHF. The CDR3 coding sequence is TGTGCTAGTGGTTTGGTGGGATTCAATCAGCCCCAGCATTTT.

This clonotype was seen a single time. The rearrangement uses TRBV6-1 and TRBJ2-7, with unresolved D. Per the germline V gene, CDR1 is MNHNS and CDR2 is SASEGT. V lost 4 bases and J 2 bases, leaving 9 bases between the germline ends. The CDR3 totals 13 residues. DNA for the CDR3: TGTGCCAGCAGTGTTATATCGGCCTACGAGCAGTACTTC. This encodes CASSVISAYEQYF.

This clonotype occurred a few times. The chain employs TRBV6-2 or TRBV6-3 and TRBJ2-7, with 14 bases identical to TRBD2. Germline CDR1 and CDR2: MNHEY and SVGEGT. V was clipped by 6 bases and J by 5 bases; unmatched bases: 12. This CDR3 is built from 17 residues. This chain's CDR3 is CASSLTGTSGSRDEQYF. The CDR3 DNA sequence: TGTGCCAGCAGCCTAACCGGGACTAGCGGGAGTAGGGACGAGCAGTACTTC.

The chain links TRBV7-9 to TRBJ2-1, with 12 positions matching TRBD2. The germline V gene encodes CDR1 SEHNR and CDR2 FQNEAQ (reference sequence). The CDR3 totals 17 residues. V was pared by 1 base and J by 7 bases, with 8 bases of the junction left unmatched. This chain's CDR3 is CASSLVETSGSYNEQFF. As DNA, the CDR3 is TGTGCCAGCAGCTTAGTTGAGACTAGCGGGAGTTATAATGAGCAGTTCTTC.

In this sample, this clonotype turned up a few times. The chain has TRBV20-1 and TRBJ1-2, with unresolved D. Trimming took off 3 bases at V and 7 bases at J, with 6 bases between the two ends. CDR3 length equals 10 residues. Germline V gene data show CDR1 as DFQATT and CDR2 as SNEGSKA (reference sequence). CDR3 sequence reads: CSASHGGYTF. The CDR3 region has the DNA TGCAGTGCTAGTCACGGTGGCTACACCTTC.

The chain couples TRBV9 to TRBJ2-6, with D tentatively TRBD1 (5 bases). CDR3 length: 17 residues. Trimming removed 3 bases at V and 0 bases at J, with 13 bases between. Germline loops: CDR1 SGDLS, CDR2 YYNGEE. The CDR3 is CASSETVERSGANVLTF. As DNA, the CDR3 is TGTGCCAGCAGCGAGACAGTCGAACGCTCTGGGGCCAACGTCCTGACTTTC.

This clonotype appeared a single time. The junction departs from the called germline gene at one end, perhaps through a read error. In DNA form, the CDR3 reads TGTGCCTGCAGTATAGCGGGGCAGGGTCATGGCTACACCTTC. It specifies CACSIAGQGHGYTF. The rearrangement joins TRBV7-9 to TRBJ1-2; D may be TRBD1 (5 bases). This CDR3 contains 14 residues. Germline values: CDR1 SEHNR, CDR2 FQNEAQ (reference sequence).

This clonotype was recorded at least ten times. This chain joins TRBV11-1 and TRBJ2-5; a possible D gene is TRBD1 (6 bases). V lost 5 bases and J lost 3, with 7 bases in between. Germline loops: CDR1 SGHAT, CDR2 FQDESV (reference sequence). CDR3 size: 12 residues. The DNA of the CDR3 is TGTGCCAGCAGCAACAGGGAAGAGACCCAGTACTTC. This codes for CASSNREETQYF.

This clonotype was picked up a small number of times. The CDR3 loop reads CASSAGQMISGANVLTF. As DNA, the CDR3 is TGTGCCAGCAGCGCGGGACAGATGATCTCTGGGGCCAACGTCCTGACTTTC. V gene TRBV6-1 combines with J gene TRBJ2-6; a weak D match, TRBD1 (7 bases). Per germline, CDR1 MNHNS and CDR2 SASEGT. This CDR3 has 17 residues. Trimming removed 6 bases at V and 0 bases at J, with 15 bases between.

This sequence joins TRBV18 and TRBJ2-1; the match to TRBD1 covers 9 bases. CDR1 is KGHSH, CDR2 LQKENI, per germline. CDR3 length: 13 amino acids. The trim removed 0 bases at V and 15 bases at J, leaving 6 bases unmatched. The CDR3 protein is CASSPPQGAGWFF. CDR3 DNA: TGTGCCAGCTCACCACCACAGGGGGCTGGATGGTTCTTC. The entire variable domain, with the rest obtained from reference TRBV18 and TRBJ2-1, is as follows: NAGVMQNPRHLVRRRGQEARLRCSPMKGHSHVYWYRQLPEEGLKFMVYLQKENIIDESGMPKERFSAEFPKEGPSILRIQQVVRGDSAAYFCASSPPQGAGWFFGPGTRLTVL.

Ten or more counts support this clonotype. V is TRBV15 and J is TRBJ2-1; the D gene is possibly TRBD1 (6 bases). V was clipped by 5 bases and J by 8 bases, with 16 bases between them. Germline lookup yields CDR1 LNHNV and CDR2 YYDKDF (reference sequence). There are 14 residues in the CDR3. Here the CDR3 DNA reads TGTGCCACCAGCGACCCCAGGGGACGGGATGAGCAGTTCTTC. Residues: CATSDPRGRDEQFF.

The CDR3 nucleotides are TGTGCCAGCAGTTCGCCGGGACGCGCACACGAGCAGTACTTC. It codes for CASSSPGRAHEQYF. The chain carries TRBV12-3 or TRBV12-4 and TRBJ2-7, with D possibly being TRBD1 or TRBD2 (5 bases each). V lost 4 bases to trimming and J lost 5 bases, with 15 bases between them. The CDR3 is 14 amino acids.

This clonotype appeared a few times. V usage is TRBV6-1 and J usage is TRBJ2-2, with D perhaps TRBD2 (5 bases). Germline V gene data show CDR1 as MNHNS and CDR2 as SASEGT. CDR3 length: 14 residues. With 7 bases removed from V and 5 bases from J, the gap between germline ends came to 14 bases. The CDR3 DNA sequence: TGTGCCAGCACCGTAAGCCCGGGGACCGGGGAGCTGTTTTTT. Its translation is CASTVSPGTGELFF.